The 22 T cell receptor beta chains below were found in one sample sequenced in a study of tumor and adjacent non-tumor tissue in lung cancer. TCRbeta libraries were built with three rounds of nested PCR, modified from ARM-PCR. TCRdb used MiXCR to reprocess the multiplex PCR reads, holding one entry per CDR3 protein. The sample lists 65,000 to 90,000 distinct CDR3 sequences; about two thirds were seen once. This sample's RNA came from whole unsorted tissue. The specimen was lung tumor tissue. These receptors all come from a woman aged 70-85 years with non-small cell lung cancer.

As for this clonotype: The conserved phenylalanine or tryptophan is not found at the CDR3 terminus, so this likely reflects a read error. This chain joins TRBV6-6 and TRBJ1-2; no clear D gene. This CDR3 contains 12 residues. V gave up 9 bases and J gave up 8 bases, with 16 bases separating them. Looked up from germline, CDR1 is MNHNY and CDR2 is SVGAGI (reference sequence). The CDR3 sequence: CARSRTAAGYTP. The DNA for the CDR3 is TGTGCCAGGAGCAGAACGGCGGCCGGCTACACCCCC.

The chain uses TRBV19 and TRBJ2-3, with TRBD1 as a possible D gene (6 bases). This CDR3 contains 12 residues. Trimming stripped 8 bases from V and 4 bases from J, with 10 bases between. The germline gives CDR1 LNHDA, CDR2 SQIVND (reference sequence). The DNA for the CDR3 is TGTGCCAGTTGCCAGGGGCCAGATACGCAGTATTTT. Its protein is CASCQGPDTQYF.

This clonotype came up a few times. Its ends do not fully match the called genes, so a read error is possible. This chain connects TRBV7-9 to TRBJ2-5, with no clear D. This CDR3 is built from 13 residues. Germline V gene lookup returns CDR1 SEHNR and CDR2 FQNEAQ (reference sequence). In DNA form, the CDR3 reads TGTGCCAGCAACTTAAATGGTGGCGAGACCCAGTACTTC. This translates into CASNLNGGETQYF.

Only a few counts were recorded for this clonotype. Germline and junction disagree at one end, which may indicate a read error. The rearrangement links TRBV11-3 to TRBJ2-5, with 7 bases identical to TRBD1. From germline, CDR1 is SGHNT and CDR2 YENEEA. This CDR3 has 18 amino acids. The CDR3: CVSSLVGGPGTVQETQYF. The DNA for the CDR3 is TGTGTCAGCAGCTTAGTTGGTGGGCCCGGGACAGTCCAAGAGACCCAGTACTTC. Complete variable domain (other parts from reference TRBV11-3 and TRBJ2-5): EAGVVQSPRYKIIEKKQPVAFWCNPISGHNTLYWYLQNLGQGPELLIRYENEEAVDDSQLPKDRFSAERLKGVDSTLKIQPAELGDSAVYLCVSSLVGGPGTVQETQYFGPGTRLLVL.

Concerning this clonotype: Just one base apart from a much larger clone, this may be a read error. The rearrangement uses TRBV20-1 and TRBJ2-5; D unresolved. Germline CDR1 and CDR2: DFQATT and SNEGSKA (reference sequence). This CDR3 comprises 13 residues. The V and J ends lost 6 bases and 1 base respectively, with 12 bases between them. CDR3 residues: CSAPTGGQETQYF. CDR3 nucleotides: TGCAGTGCACCTACTGGCGGCCAAGAGACCCAGTACTTC.

On this clonotype: Being one base from a much bigger clone, this may be a read error. The chain employs TRBV28 and TRBJ2-1, with 16 bases matching TRBD2. Germline V CDR1 and CDR2: MDHEN, SYDVKM. J gave up 11 bases and V 5 bases, and 12 bases lay outside the gene matches. This CDR3 is built from 17 residues. CDR3 coding DNA: TGTGCCAGCAGTGCCCCGGGACTAGCGGGAGGGCCTGGTAAGCAGTTCTTC. Translated: CASSAPGLAGGPGKQFF.

This clonotype was counted at least ten times. This sequence joins TRBV28 and TRBJ2-2, with a tentative D call TRBD1 (6 bases). The CDR3 loop spans 14 amino acids. The germline V and J ends were trimmed by 5 bases and 4 bases, with 11 bases remaining between them. CDR1 is MDHEN and CDR2 is SYDVKM in the germline V gene. The CDR3 protein is CASSNGQFTGELFF. The CDR3 DNA reads TGTGCCAGCAGTAACGGACAGTTCACCGGGGAGCTGTTTTTT. Full variable domain (remainder filled in from reference TRBV28 and TRBJ2-2): DVKVTQSSRYLVKRTGEKVFLECVQDMDHENMFWYRQDPGLGLRLIYFSYDVKMKEKGDIPEGYSVSREKKERFSLILESASTNQTSMYLCASSNGQFTGELFFGEGSRLTVL.

A single count supports this clonotype. A single base separates this from a much larger clone, so it may be a read error. This sequence joins TRBV28 and TRBJ2-7; 10 bases are shared with TRBD1. This CDR3 spans 16 amino acids. The germline CDR1 and CDR2 sequences are MDHEN and SYDVKM. The CDR3 sequence: CVSSSRGQGISYEQYF. For the CDR3, the DNA is TGTGTCAGCAGTTCCAGGGGACAGGGGATTTCTTACGAGCAGTACTTC.

Comment on this clonotype: The junction differs from germline at one of its ends, possibly a read error. The CDR3 spells CASSGPRVRGTYEQYF. The CDR3 nucleotides read TGTGCCAGCAGCGGTCCCCGGGTCAGGGGAACCTACGAACAGTACTTC. This chain joins TRBV28 and TRBJ2-7; perhaps TRBD1 as D (6 bases). Germline V CDR1 and CDR2: MDHEN, SYDVKM. This CDR3 has 16 amino acids.

Comment on this clonotype: A much bigger clone sits one base away, suggesting this may be a read error. The V gene is TRBV24-1, the J gene TRBJ1-5; D not resolved. The CDR3 sequence is 15 residues long. Germline CDR1 reads KGHDR; CDR2 reads SFDVKD. CDR3 coding DNA: TGTGCCACCAGTGACCCAGCTTATAGCAATCAGCTCCAGCATTTT. This translates into CATSDPAYSNQLQHF.

This clonotype was found a few times. This may arise from a read error, as a much more abundant clone is one base away. The chain employs TRBV5-6 and TRBJ1-6, with 9 positions matching TRBD1. The CDR3 extends over 17 amino acids. The germline V gene has CDR1 SGHDT and CDR2 YYEEEE. CDR3 nucleotide sequence: TGTGTCAGCAGCCCGGGGACAGGGAGGTCCTATAATTCACCCCTCCACTTT. Translated: CVSSPGTGRSYNSPLHF.

This clonotype was recorded once. It may be a read error: a sequence one base away is much more abundant. The J gene is TRBJ1-2, the V gene TRBV13; perhaps TRBD1 as D (6 bases). V was pared by 10 bases and J by 12 bases, with 21 bases between. This CDR3 region has 12 residues. Germline values: CDR1 PRHDT, CDR2 FYEKMQ (reference sequence). In DNA form, the CDR3 reads TGTGCCAACACCAAGGGCAGGGGAACCCACACCTTC. As protein: CANTKGRGTHTF.

As for this clonotype: This may stem from a read error, because a much larger clone lies one nucleotide away. The chain is built from TRBV28 and TRBJ2-7, with 7 positions matching TRBD2. Germline loops: CDR1 MDHEN, CDR2 SYDVKM. The CDR3 is 14 residues long. V was clipped by 5 bases and J by 3 bases; unmatched bases: 7. The CDR3: CASSERGDYYEQYF. The CDR3 nucleotides read TGTGCCAGCAGTGAAAGAGGGGACTACTACGAGCAGTACTTC.

Note on this clonotype: A much larger clone sits a single nucleotide away, making a read error possible. The conserved closing phenylalanine or tryptophan is absent in this CDR3, likely reflecting a read error. This chain uses TRBV28 with TRBJ2-7; D may be TRBD2 (6 bases). The CDR3 runs to 14 residues. V was pared by 7 bases and J by 2 bases, with 15 bases between. Germline V gives CDR1 MDHEN, CDR2 SYDVKM. The CDR3 is CASTGTFETYEQYL. In DNA form, the CDR3 reads TGTGCCAGCACCGGGACTTTTGAGACCTACGAGCAGTACCTC.

A remark on this clonotype: The CDR3 carries no conserved terminal phenylalanine or tryptophan, so it likely arises from a read error. This chain uses TRBV12-3 or TRBV12-4 with TRBJ1-6; possible D gene TRBD1, 6 bases. This CDR3 is built from 15 residues. The DNA of the CDR3 is TGTGCTAGCACTATCTCGGAGGGGGGCCGATCACCCCTCCACCTT. It translates to CASTISEGGRSPLHL.

This clonotype is judged medium-sized. CDR3 DNA sequence: TGTGCCAGCAGTTTCACCTCGTCTAGAGATACGCAGTATTTT. Protein sequence: CASSFTSSRDTQYF. The rearrangement joins TRBV6-2 or TRBV6-3 to TRBJ2-3; D unresolved. Per germline, CDR1 MNHEY and CDR2 SVGEGT. V lost 4 bases and J 5 bases, leaving 13 bases between the germline ends. This CDR3 is 14 amino acids long.

This clonotype was observed at least ten times. This may be a read error: a much more frequent sequence differs by one nucleotide. The CDR3, as DNA: TGCAGCGCAGCGGACAGCTCCTACGAGCAGTACTTC. Protein: CSAADSSYEQYF. This chain connects TRBV29-1 to TRBJ2-7; D is possibly TRBD1 (6 bases). This CDR3 has 12 residues. CDR1 and CDR2 (germline): SQVTM, ANQGSEA. The V end was cut by 7 bases, the J end by 0 bases, with 10 bases between.

Worth noting for this clonotype: The junction and the germline gene differ at one end; a read error may be behind it. V is TRBV20-1 and J is TRBJ1-5; D uncertain. The CDR3 covers 14 residues. Germline V gives CDR1 DFQATT, CDR2 SNEGSKA (reference sequence). The CDR3: CSAGLGDSDQSQHF. Here the CDR3 DNA reads TGCAGTGCCGGGCTCGGGGATTCGGATCAGTCCCAGCATTTT.

Comments on this clonotype: A much larger clone differs from this one at a single base, so this may be a read error. The chain has TRBV11-2 and TRBJ2-3; unclear D gene. CDR1 is SGHAT, CDR2 FQNNGV, per germline. The CDR3 is 13 residues long. In nucleotides, the CDR3 is TGTATCAGCAGCCTCTTAAGGACAGATACGCAGTATTTT. This codes for CISSLLRTDTQYF.

This clonotype turned up a few times. A read error is possible here, since a much larger clone lies one base away. The CDR3: CAWSVGPKGNQSQHF. DNA of the CDR3: TGTGCCTGGAGTGTAGGCCCGAAGGGCAATCAGTCCCAGCATTTT. The gene calls are TRBV30 and TRBJ1-5; D remains unclear. Looked up from germline, CDR1 is GTSNPN and CDR2 is SVGIG (reference sequence). The CDR3 runs to 15 residues. The whole variable domain, filled in from reference TRBV30 and TRBJ1-5, reads SQTIHQWPATLVQPVGSPLSLECTVEGTSNPNLYWYRQAAGRGLQLLFYSVGIGQISSEVPQNLSASRPQDRQFILSSKKLLLSDSGFYLCAWSVGPKGNQSQHFGDGTRLSIL.

On this clonotype itself: A much larger clone sits a single nucleotide away, making a read error possible. The CDR3 end shows no conserved phenylalanine or tryptophan, and so a read error is likely. The rearrangement uses TRBV7-2 and TRBJ1-1; 7 bases agree with TRBD1. This CDR3 contains 15 residues. The germline V gene has CDR1 SGHTA and CDR2 FQGNSA. With V trimmed by 3 bases and J by 4 bases, 8 bases remained unmatched. The CDR3 coding sequence is TGTGCCAGCAGCTTTACTGGCAGGGGGTCCACTGAAGCTTTCATT. It yields the protein CASSFTGRGSTEAFI.

As concerns this clonotype: This CDR3 is missing its conserved last phenylalanine or tryptophan, likely due to a read error. The chain uses TRBV4-2 and TRBJ2-1; no clear D gene. CDR3 length: 18 amino acids. CDR1 and CDR2 from the germline V gene are LGHNA and YNFKEQ. The CDR3: CTSNQDIGGATTYNEQFL. The CDR3 DNA sequence: TGTACCAGCAACCAAGATATCGGCGGAGCTACAACCTACAATGAGCAGTTCCTC.